The T cell receptor beta chain under discussion was sequenced for a study of T cell changes during pregnancy in multiple sclerosis. The assay was immunoSEQ multiplex PCR, and TCRdb's table has in-frame clones only and misses some. The sample holds approximately 44,000 clones, 90% seen once. This CDR3 is 14 amino acids long. Germline lookup yields CDR1 MDHEN and CDR2 SYDVKM. The V end was cut by 6 bases, the J end by 2 bases, with 13 bases between. The J gene is TRBJ1-1, the V gene TRBV28, with D possibly matching TRBD1 (6 bases). This TCR was recovered from a female donor with multiple sclerosis, enrolled in a pregnancy study. The material sequenced was CD8+ T cells from peripheral blood mononuclear cells, taken in the third trimester of pregnancy. Written as DNA, the CDR3 is TGTGCCAGCAGCCGTGACAGGCCCAACACTGAAGCTTTCTTT. Its protein product is CASSRDRPNTEAFF.